Listed below are T cell receptor beta chains from one sample, sequenced in a study of T cells in Graves' hyperthyroidism and ophthalmopathy. TCRdb ran MiXCR on the multiplex PCR reads and lists one entry per CDR3 protein. The sample yields about 300,000 distinct CDR3 sequences, approximately 18% seen once. The sample comprised blood. Source of these receptors: a man between 50 and 59 years old with Graves' ophthalmopathy. Each CDR3 is given with its conserved first and last residue. D genes are given only for firm matches.

>TRBD1|TRBV6-1|TRBJ1-5
CAINRVTGGKASNQPQHF
>TRBD2|TRBV5-1|TRBJ2-2
CASSLSLADTGELFF
>.|TRBV5-6|TRBJ1-2
CASSFWPGLYTF
>TRBD1|TRBV25-1|TRBJ1-2
CASSSGTGGVGYTF
>TRBD1|TRBV10-3|TRBJ2-3
CAIRSGTADNTQYF
>.|TRBV2|TRBJ2-7
CATNIRDPRGEQYF
>.|TRBV5-1|TRBJ2-5
CASSLFGHQQETQYF
>.|TRBV20-1|TRBJ2-1
CSARLINEQFF
>TRBD1|TRBV5-1|TRBJ2-1
CASSLVRGDRGFGSYNEQFF
>.|TRBV7-9|TRBJ1-2
CASSAADRNNYGYTF
>TRBD1|TRBV6-5|TRBJ2-5
CASSSTLTGRETQYF
>TRBD1|TRBV20-1|TRBJ2-7
CSARAGQVGYEQYF
>.|TRBV27|TRBJ1-5
CASSLLGRSNQPQHF
>.|TRBV30|TRBJ2-4
CAWSRGIGSKNIQYF
>.|TRBV11-2|TRBJ2-2
CASSLIPGELFF
>.|TRBV29-1|TRBJ2-7
CSVEDLGFRGYEQYF
>.|TRBV20-1|TRBJ1-5
CSASRGGNQPQHF
>.|TRBV5-1|TRBJ2-5
CASTPGNQETQYF
>.|TRBV3-1|TRBJ2-7
CASSQPPRWGTYEQYF
>.|TRBV19|TRBJ1-2
CASSIVRGRRGGYTF
>TRBD2|TRBV7-9|TRBJ2-5
CASSFSREGETQYF
>TRBD2|TRBV7-2|TRBJ2-1
CASSLQLAGLSNEQFF
>.|TRBV7-9|TRBJ2-5
CASSRIGSSKTQYF
>.|TRBV20-1|TRBJ1-1
CSARDSGNTEAFF
>.|TRBV5-1|TRBJ2-2
CASSLGQMNTGELFF
>.|TRBV19|TRBJ1-5
CASSITGWSNQPQHF
>TRBD1|TRBV20-1|TRBJ1-5
CSAGQVLNQPQHF
>TRBD1|TRBV6-1|TRBJ1-5
CASSEGGQWNQPQHF
>.|TRBV10-3|TRBJ2-7
CAIRGSGGLRYYEQYF
>.|TRBV12-3/TRBV12-4|TRBJ2-3
CASNLGRGRDTQYF
>.|TRBV15|TRBJ1-1
CATSPGTMNTEAFF
>TRBD1|TRBV6-2/TRBV6-3|TRBJ2-3
CASRERQGRSTDTQYF
>.|TRBV7-2|TRBJ2-3
CASSLTLTSTDTQYF
>TRBD1|TRBV3-1|TRBJ2-7
CASSPRKQGAVYEQYF
>TRBD1|TRBV20-1|TRBJ1-5
CSAPGQHNQPQHF
>.|TRBV20-1|TRBJ2-7
CSALTGLSYEQYF
>TRBD1|TRBV28|TRBJ2-7
CASSFTGGPPGEQYF
>TRBD1|TRBV6-1|TRBJ1-5
CASSPTGGANQPQHF
>TRBD2|TRBV20-1|TRBJ2-1
CSAKLAGVSYNEQFF
>.|TRBV27|TRBJ1-1
CASSPLDEEVNTEAFF
>TRBD2|TRBV28|TRBJ2-1
CASSLASGRRRNEQFF
>.|TRBV5-1|TRBJ2-3
CASSPDSSDTQYF
>TRBD2|TRBV28|TRBJ2-1
CASRRSTSGGDNEQFF
>.|TRBV11-3|TRBJ2-3
CASSLDLSTDTQYF